Ten or more counts support the clone carrying this T cell receptor beta chain. The CDR3 runs 16 residues. CDR1 SGHTS and CDR2 YDEGEE come from the germline V gene. The J segment lost 1 base and the V segment lost 4 bases, leaving 9 bases of the junction unmatched. Those patients picked for sequencing had displayed CD8+CD57+ cell expansion on flow cytometry. The entry originates in a study of CD8+CD57+ T cells in acquired aplastic anemia. Genomic DNA was employed as the template in profiling TCR beta VDJ and CDR3. Using its own MiXCR run on the reads, TCRdb lists one record per CDR3 protein. Of about 290,000 distinct CDR3 sequences listed, roughly 53% are singletons.

Sequenced sample: sorted CD4+, CD8+, or CD8+CD57+ T cells (not recorded which) from PBMCs. This clonotype was obtained from a human donor with aplastic anemia. The J gene is TRBJ2-3, the V gene TRBV5-8, with 7 bases lining up with TRBD2. The CDR3 loop is CASSKPQGGGTDTQYF. CDR3 nucleotide sequence: TGTGCCAGCAGCAAACCTCAGGGAGGGGGCACAGATACGCAGTATTTT.